The T cell receptor beta chain under discussion was sequenced for a study of T-cell memory formation after mild COVID-19. TCRdb used MiXCR to reprocess the 5' RACE reads, holding one entry per CDR3 protein. The profile shows approximately 290,000 distinct CDR3 sequences, approximately 15% of them singletons. The sample consisted of PBMCs or a T cell subset sorted from them (not recorded which). The receptor comes from a man younger than 35 who had mild COVID-19 (a few samples of this study predate the infection). Cell type and time point are not known.

The CDR3 sequence: CASTKGAQKDIQYF. CDR3 nucleotides: TGTGCCAGCACCAAAGGGGCCCAAAAGGACATTCAGTACTTC. This rearrangement joins TRBV5-4 to TRBJ2-4; D may be TRBD1 (5 bases). There are 14 residues in the CDR3. Between the trimmed V and J ends, which lost 6 bases and 8 bases, there was a span of 18 bases. Germline V gene data show CDR1 as SGHNT and CDR2 as YYREEE (reference sequence).